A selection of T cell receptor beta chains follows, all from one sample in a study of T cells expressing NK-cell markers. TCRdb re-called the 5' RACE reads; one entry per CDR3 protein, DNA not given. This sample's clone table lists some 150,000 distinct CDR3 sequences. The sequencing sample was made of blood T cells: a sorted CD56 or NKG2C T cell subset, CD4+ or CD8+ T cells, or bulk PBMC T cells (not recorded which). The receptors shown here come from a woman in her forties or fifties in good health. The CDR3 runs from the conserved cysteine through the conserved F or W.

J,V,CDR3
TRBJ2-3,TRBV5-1,CASSVLAGGPLDTQYF
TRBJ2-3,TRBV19,CASSQLMGTDTQYF
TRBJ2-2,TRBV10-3,CAIGVPRELFF
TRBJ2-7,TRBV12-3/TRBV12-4,CASSFALGTDYEQYF
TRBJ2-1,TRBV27,CASSSRAGGGDNEQFF
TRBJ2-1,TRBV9,CASSPPWGNEQFF
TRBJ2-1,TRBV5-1,CASSLGYLKPYNEQFF
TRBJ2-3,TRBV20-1,CSARDEETSTDTQYF
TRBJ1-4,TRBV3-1,CASSQGSAGWVEKLFF
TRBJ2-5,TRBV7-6,CASSLVLGETQYF
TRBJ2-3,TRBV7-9,CASSPGRERHTDTQYF
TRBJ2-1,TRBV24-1,CATSDNLGRTSYNEQFF
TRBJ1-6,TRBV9,CASSVAAPGSPLHF
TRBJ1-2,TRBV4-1,CASSQTTGSGYTF
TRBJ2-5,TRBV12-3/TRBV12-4,CASHYGGGTGRRETQYF
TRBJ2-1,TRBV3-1,CASRQGVSYNEQFF
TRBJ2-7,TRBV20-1,CSARILQGLFYEQYF
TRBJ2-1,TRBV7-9,CASSRPQGDEQFF
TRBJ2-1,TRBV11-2,CASSLSLGAGAPEYEQFF
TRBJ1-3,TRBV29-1,CSVIRQADSGNTIYF
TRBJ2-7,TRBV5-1,CASSFTPSLEQYF
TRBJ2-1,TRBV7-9,CASSSSGRASAGEQFF
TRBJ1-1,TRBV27,CASSLEASARGEAFF
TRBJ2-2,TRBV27,CASSSAGATGELFF
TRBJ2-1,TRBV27,CASSLAPLGEQFF
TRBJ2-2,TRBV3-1,CASSPQAGLAGSSGELFF
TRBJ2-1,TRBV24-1,CATSAWTSAGNEQFF
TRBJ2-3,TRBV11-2,CASSLNTDTQYF
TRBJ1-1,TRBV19,CASSIRDRNTEAFF
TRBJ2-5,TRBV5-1,CASSLAPSGAQETQYF
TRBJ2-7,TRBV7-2,CASSLEVGPGYEQYF
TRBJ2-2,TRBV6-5,CASSYSGFPLAGELFF